One and the same sample provided the 27 T cell receptor beta chains below, sequenced in a study of glioma-infiltrating T cells. TCR alpha and beta CDR3 regions were amplified from RNA using iRepertoire nested multiplex PCR. TCRdb reprocessed the multiplex PCR reads with MiXCR, giving one entry per CDR3 protein. This sample has around 90,000 distinct CDR3 sequences, with roughly 40% found just once. Sequencing used glioma tissue, nonneoplastic brain tissue, or PBMCs (not recorded which). These receptors all come from a human donor with low-grade glioma or glioblastoma, undergoing nonglioma brain surgery, or in good health (not recorded which).

In its sample, this clonotype was seen many times. The V gene is TRBV10-3, the J gene TRBJ2-3, with 9 bases matching TRBD2. The V segment lost 3 bases and the J segment 0 bases; nucleotides outside the gene matches: 4. There are 16 residues in the CDR3. Germline V lookup: CDR1 ENHRY, CDR2 SYGVKD. The CDR3 protein is CAISDRLAGSTDTQYF. CDR3 coding DNA: TGTGCCATCAGTGATCGGCTAGCGGGGAGCACAGATACGCAGTATTTT.

This clonotype was counted ten times or more. This chain links TRBV20-1 with TRBJ1-2, with 10 bases aligning to TRBD1. Germline lookup yields CDR1 DFQATT and CDR2 SNEGSKA (reference sequence). The junction had 9 bases not matched to a gene; V was cut back by 3 bases and J by 5 bases. This CDR3 has 15 residues. CDR3 sequence: CSARKPGQGIYGYTF. As DNA, the CDR3 is TGCAGTGCTAGGAAACCGGGACAGGGGATTTATGGCTACACCTTC.

This clonotype was detected ten times or more. The gene calls are TRBV6-2 or TRBV6-3 and TRBJ2-2; the D gene could be TRBD1 or TRBD2 (5 bases each). This CDR3 contains 16 residues. Trimming cost V 6 bases and J 3 bases, with 17 bases left between them. Germline loops: CDR1 MNHEY, CDR2 SVGEGT. CDR3 sequence: CASREGTPVYTGELFF. The CDR3 coding sequence is TGTGCCAGCAGAGAGGGGACCCCAGTGTACACCGGGGAGCTGTTTTTT.

This clonotype appeared many times. The chain is built from TRBV20-1 and TRBJ1-6; TRBD1 matches at 10 bases. V lost 5 bases, J lost 3 bases, and 4 bases stayed unmatched. The CDR3 has 15 amino acids. Looked up from germline, CDR1 is DFQATT and CDR2 is SNEGSKA (reference sequence). In DNA form, the CDR3 reads TGCAGTGCTTCGGGACAGGGGTACTATAATTCACCCCTCCACTTT. It specifies CSASGQGYYNSPLHF.

This clonotype showed up just a few times. This may be a read error, as it is one base from a much larger clone. The J gene is TRBJ2-3, the V gene TRBV6-1; 9 bases are shared with TRBD1. Per the germline V gene, CDR1 is MNHNS and CDR2 is SASEGT. This CDR3 is built from 16 residues. V lost 5 bases to trimming and J lost 2 bases; unmatched junction nucleotides: 8. The CDR3 protein is CASSYGQGLITDTQYF. As DNA, the CDR3 is TGTGCCAGCAGTTACGGACAGGGGCTTATCACAGATACGCAGTATTTT.

A note on this clonotype: Without the conserved terminal phenylalanine or tryptophan, this CDR3 likely stems from a read error. The rearrangement links TRBV27 to TRBJ1-5; 7 positions match TRBD1. This CDR3 spans 14 amino acids. Germline loops: CDR1 MNHEY, CDR2 SMNVEV (reference sequence). Trimming at V came to 8 bases and at J to 6 bases, leaving 10 bases not matched to a gene. CDR3 region: CASGRTGPGQPQHS. Written as DNA, the CDR3 is TGTGCCAGCGGCCGGACAGGCCCGGGTCAGCCCCAGCATTCT.

The sample holds many counts of this clonotype. V and J are TRBV11-2 and TRBJ1-3; D remains unclear. The length of the CDR3 is 16 residues. Trimming pared 4 bases from V and 0 bases from J, leaving 13 bases between. CDR1 and CDR2 from the germline V gene are SGHAT and FQNNGV. The chain's CDR3 is CASSSGVLSSGNTIYF. The CDR3 DNA sequence: TGTGCCAGCAGCTCCGGGGTCCTGAGCTCTGGAAACACCATATATTTT. The full variable domain, with the rest looked up from reference TRBV11-2 and TRBJ1-3, is EAGVAQSPRYKIIEKRQSVAFWCNPISGHATLYWYQQILGQGPKLLIQFQNNGVVDDSQLPKDRFSAERLKGVDSTLKIQPAKLEDSAVYLCASSSGVLSSGNTIYFGEGSWLTVV.

On this clonotype: This likely comes from a read error, as the CDR3 has no conserved phenylalanine or tryptophan at its end. It is unclear where the CDR3 begins or ends on the DNA, so no DNA is shown, and the CDR3 is as TCRdb lists it. CDR3 protein: CSARDLRTSGRYNEKFI. J is TRBJ2-1 and V is TRBV20-1; whether TRBD2, the table's D call, matches the DNA was not checked. The CDR3 has 17 amino acids, counting both end residues. The germline V gene encodes CDR1 DFQATT and CDR2 SNEGSKA (reference sequence).

The chain recombines TRBV19 with TRBJ2-7; D is unresolved. V lost 5 bases and J 7 bases, leaving 18 bases between the germline ends. Germline lookup yields CDR1 LNHDA and CDR2 SQIVND (reference sequence). CDR3 length equals 14 residues. The CDR3 is CASSVVGYYNEQYF. CDR3 DNA: TGTGCCAGTAGTGTAGTCGGTTACTACAATGAGCAGTACTTC.

The table lists this clonotype with many counts. The chain couples TRBV11-2 to TRBJ1-2, with D tentatively TRBD1 (5 bases). Germline CDR1 is SGHAT and CDR2 is FQNNGV. The V end was cut by 4 bases, the J end by 5 bases, with 14 bases between. The CDR3 has 14 amino acids. The CDR3 reads CASSWDLTQYGYTF. CDR3 in DNA: TGTGCCAGCAGCTGGGACCTCACTCAATATGGCTACACCTTC.

To note about this clonotype: No conserved phenylalanine or tryptophan ends this CDR3, so it is likely a read error. This chain joins TRBV28 and TRBJ1-6; 7 nucleotides align to TRBD1. The V gene's germline CDR1 is MDHEN and CDR2 SYDVKM. V lost 6 bases and J lost 0; bases outside the gene matches: 8. The CDR3 runs to 17 residues. The CDR3 DNA sequence: TGTGCCAGCAGGGCAGGGGGAGGCAGCTCCTATAATTCACCCCTCCACTTG. Protein sequence: CASRAGGGSSYNSPLHL.

This clonotype showed up many times. The V call is TRBV12-3 or TRBV12-4, the J call TRBJ1-6; D uncertain. Trimming cost V 1 base and J 10 bases, with 5 bases left between them. CDR3 size: 12 residues. The CDR3 nucleotides are TGTGCCAGCAGTTTAGGTTCATCACCCCTCCACTTT. Its translation: CASSLGSSPLHF.

As regards this clonotype: The CDR3 does not end in the conserved phenylalanine or tryptophan, so this is likely a read error. The DNA is omitted, as the CDR3 cannot be located on it reliably, and the CDR3 follows TCRdb's listing. The chain combines TRBV6-5 with TRBJ2-2. With termini counted, the CDR3 has 12 amino acids. Germline-derived CDR1 and CDR2 are MNHEY and SVGAGI. The CDR3 loop is CASRKHTGELFS.

A single count supports this clonotype. The chain carries TRBV6-1 and TRBJ2-1; 11 bases fit TRBD2. After removal of 10 bases from V and 12 bases from J, the junction contained 8 bases not matched to a gene. CDR1 is MNHNS and CDR2 is SASEGT in the germline V gene. CDR3 length: 12 residues. Here the CDR3 DNA reads TGTGCCACTATGACTAGCGGGAATCTGCAGTTCTTC. This codes for CATMTSGNLQFF.

This clonotype was seen many times. V usage is TRBV28 and J usage is TRBJ1-5, with 7 bases matching TRBD1. The CDR3 is 16 amino acids. Germline CDR1 reads MDHEN; CDR2 reads SYDVKM. Trimming removed 4 bases from V and 0 bases from J; junction bases left unmatched: 6. CDR3: CASSSGQSLSNQPQHF. CDR3 sequence (DNA): TGTGCCAGCAGTTCGGGACAGAGCCTTAGCAATCAGCCCCAGCATTTT.

This clonotype was detected ten times or more. The chain joins TRBV29-1 to TRBJ2-7; D is ambiguous. Trimming took off 6 bases at V and 2 bases at J, with 8 bases between the two ends. The CDR3 covers 11 residues. The germline gives CDR1 SQVTM, CDR2 ANQGSEA. CDR3 DNA: TGCAGCGTCTACCAAGCCTACGAGCAGTACTTC. It codes for CSVYQAYEQYF.

With regard to this clonotype: Since no conserved phenylalanine or tryptophan closes the CDR3, a read error is the likely cause. The rearrangement joins TRBV5-4 to TRBJ1-1; possibly TRBD1 for D (5 bases). The V gene lost 4 bases and the J gene lost 5 bases, with 12 bases spanning the gap. This CDR3 is 13 amino acids long. Germline-derived CDR1 and CDR2 are SGHNT and YYREEE (reference sequence). CDR3 DNA: TGTGCCAGCAGCCTTGGGGGTGCGACTGAAGCTTTCTCT. This encodes CASSLGGATEAFS.

This clonotype was observed once. The chain joins TRBV4-1 to TRBJ2-5, with a tentative D call TRBD2 (6 bases). The germline V and J ends were trimmed by 0 bases and 1 base, with 9 bases remaining between them. The CDR3 loop spans 15 amino acids. Germline loops: CDR1 MGHRA, CDR2 YSYEKL. The chain's CDR3 is CASSQEGGLQETQYF. CDR3 sequence (DNA): TGCGCCAGCAGCCAAGAGGGAGGACTCCAAGAGACCCAGTACTTC.

This clonotype was recorded many times. The chain has TRBV12-3 or TRBV12-4 and TRBJ2-1; 7 bases fit TRBD2. The CDR3 sequence is 15 residues long. V lost 6 bases, J lost 3 bases, and 8 bases stayed unmatched. CDR3 nucleotides: TGTGCCAGCAGACCCAGAGGACTAGACTACAATGAGCAGTTCTTC. Residues: CASRPRGLDYNEQFF.

Many counts were recorded for this clonotype. CDR3 loop: CATSRDYAAGSEKLFF. DNA for the CDR3: TGTGCCACCAGCAGAGATTACGCGGCAGGGAGTGAAAAACTGTTTTTT. The gene calls are TRBV15 and TRBJ1-4; maybe TRBD1 (5 bases). CDR1 and CDR2 (germline): LNHNV, YYDKDF (reference sequence). The CDR3 contains 16 residues. With 0 bases removed from V and 7 bases from J, the gap between germline ends came to 15 bases.

This rearrangement joins TRBV5-1 to TRBJ2-2; 13 bases are a match to TRBD2. The CDR3 length is 17 residues. Germline CDR1 and CDR2: SGHRS and YFSETQ. V lost 0 bases, J lost 4 bases, and 3 bases stayed unmatched. The CDR3 DNA sequence: TGCGCCAGCAGCTTGGGACTAGCGGGGGGCAGCACCGGGGAGCTGTTTTTT. It specifies CASSLGLAGGSTGELFF.

There are many counts of this clonotype. The V and J genes are TRBV6-1 and TRBJ2-2; 11 bases line up with TRBD2. The CDR3 is 15 amino acids. The V segment lost 6 bases and the J segment 5 bases; nucleotides outside the gene matches: 5. Per germline, CDR1 MNHNS and CDR2 SASEGT. CDR3 loop: CASSLSGRGTGELFF. As DNA, the CDR3 is TGTGCCAGCAGCCTTAGCGGGAGGGGTACCGGGGAGCTGTTTTTT.

Regarding this clonotype: A junction boundary mismatches the germline segment, possibly from a read error. This sequence joins TRBV6-1 and TRBJ1-5; D is possibly TRBD1 (6 bases). The CDR3 sequence is 15 residues long. Germline assignment: CDR1 MNHNS and CDR2 SASEGT. The CDR3 here is CGSSESQGFAQHQHF. DNA of the CDR3: TGTGGCAGCAGTGAAAGTCAGGGGTTCGCTCAGCACCAGCATTTT.

This chain joins TRBV6-5 and TRBJ2-5; 11 bases align to TRBD2. V lost 8 bases to trimming and J lost 6 bases; unmatched junction nucleotides: 5. The CDR3 is 13 amino acids. Germline V CDR1 and CDR2: MNHEY, SVGAGI. The CDR3 DNA follows: TGTGCCAGCGGTCGACTAGCGGGAAAGACCCAGTACTTC. Translation: CASGRLAGKTQYF.

Comment on this clonotype: Just one base apart from a much larger clone, this may be a read error. The rearrangement links TRBV3-1 to TRBJ2-5; 8 nucleotides align to TRBD2. CDR1 is LGHDT and CDR2 is YNNKEL in the germline V gene (reference sequence). Germline trimming cut 6 bases from V and 2 bases from J; bases unmatched to any gene: 14. The CDR3 has 17 residues. The CDR3 is CASSLVVLAVGQETQYF. The CDR3 nucleotides read TGTGCCAGCAGTTTAGTAGTACTAGCGGTGGGACAAGAGACCCAGTACTTC.

This clonotype showed up many times. This chain joins TRBV19 and TRBJ1-5; 9 bases match TRBD1. CDR3 length equals 15 residues. The V segment lost 7 bases and the J segment 7 bases; nucleotides outside the gene matches: 11. CDR1 LNHDA and CDR2 SQIVND come from the germline V gene (reference sequence). This CDR3 reads CASKDRGPLGQPQHF. CDR3 bases: TGTGCCAGTAAGGACAGGGGCCCGCTAGGGCAGCCCCAGCATTTT.

V is TRBV29-1 and J is TRBJ2-7; 9 bases align to TRBD1. The V and J ends lost 6 bases and 7 bases, in that order; junction bases with no gene match: 7. The CDR3 is 12 residues long. The germline V gene encodes CDR1 SQVTM and CDR2 ANQGSEA. As DNA, the CDR3 is TGCAGCGTCCATCGGACAGGGGAAGAGCAGTACTTC. The encoded protein is CSVHRTGEEQYF.